This entry lists 9 T cell receptor beta chains sequenced from one sample in a study of CXCR3-negative and CXCR3-positive naive CD8 T cells. Via 5' RACE with UMI labels, TRB cDNA libraries were prepared. TCRdb re-called the 5' RACE reads and catalogs CDR3 proteins one per entry, DNA excluded. Its table records fewer than 55,000 distinct CDR3 sequences. The sequencing input was naive CXCR3- CD8+ T cells from blood. Subset in this sample: CD45RO-CCR7+CD27+CD95- naive CD8+ T cells lacking CXCR3 (TNR3-). These receptors all stem from a human donor in good health. Some clones in this sample may be carry-over from other donors' samples.

The chain employs TRBV19 and TRBJ1-1; TCRdb outputs TRBD1, but without DNA this stays unchecked. CDR1 LNHDA and CDR2 SQIVND come from the germline V gene (reference sequence). This CDR3 spans 15 amino acids. The CDR3 reads CASSINIGQGTEAFF.

The chain has TRBV15 and TRBJ2-7; TCRdb calls TRBD1, which cannot be checked without DNA. CDR3 length equals 14 residues. Germline V gene data show CDR1 as LNHNV and CDR2 as YYDKDF (reference sequence). The CDR3 reads CATSRGTGAYEQYF.

The chain couples TRBV6-4 to TRBJ2-1; TCRdb outputs TRBD1, but without DNA this stays unchecked. Germline V gives CDR1 MRHNA, CDR2 SNTAGT. This CDR3 spans 15 amino acids. CDR3 sequence: CASSDSEQGTLEQFF.

CDR3 loop: CASSLGGEQFF. The chain is built from TRBV12-3 or TRBV12-4 and TRBJ2-1. This CDR3 spans 11 amino acids.

This clonotype registers medium-sized (0.01 to 0.1%) by frequency. The genes are TRBV29-1 and TRBJ2-2. CDR3 length equals 12 residues. Germline CDR1 and CDR2: SQVTM and ANQGSEA. CDR3 sequence reads: CSVELGSGELFF.

The gene calls are TRBV29-1 and TRBJ2-2. From germline, CDR1 is SQVTM and CDR2 ANQGSEA. The CDR3 has 11 residues. CDR3 region: CSVHNAGELFF.

This clonotype is classed as medium-sized by frequency. V gene TRBV29-1 combines with J gene TRBJ2-2; the TCRdb D gene call, TRBD1, has no DNA to confirm it. The CDR3 consists of 13 residues. CDR1 SQVTM and CDR2 ANQGSEA come from the germline V gene. The CDR3 is CSGVRGDTGELFF.

The rearrangement uses TRBV29-1 and TRBJ2-3; with no DNA, the TCRdb D assignment of TRBD2 cannot be verified. CDR1 is SQVTM, CDR2 ANQGSEA, per germline. This CDR3 has 13 amino acids. CDR3 loop: CSVVAGSTDTQYF.

The V call is TRBV19, the J call TRBJ2-2; TCRdb returns TRBD1, unconfirmable since there is no DNA. The germline gives CDR1 LNHDA, CDR2 SQIVND (reference sequence). This CDR3 region has 15 residues. The CDR3 loop is CASSRDGSNTGELFF.